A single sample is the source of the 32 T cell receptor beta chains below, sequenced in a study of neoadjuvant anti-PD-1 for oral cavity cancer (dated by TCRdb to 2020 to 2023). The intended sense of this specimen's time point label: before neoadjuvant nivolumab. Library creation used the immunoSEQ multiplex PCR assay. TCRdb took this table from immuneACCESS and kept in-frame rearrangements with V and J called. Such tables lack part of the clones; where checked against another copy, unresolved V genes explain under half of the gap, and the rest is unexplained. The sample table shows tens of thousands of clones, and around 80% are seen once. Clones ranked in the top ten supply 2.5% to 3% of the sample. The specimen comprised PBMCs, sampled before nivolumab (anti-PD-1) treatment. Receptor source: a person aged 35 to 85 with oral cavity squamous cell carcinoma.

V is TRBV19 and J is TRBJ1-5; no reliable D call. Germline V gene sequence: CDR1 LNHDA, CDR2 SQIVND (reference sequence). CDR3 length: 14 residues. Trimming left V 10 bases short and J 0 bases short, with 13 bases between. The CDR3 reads CATSFGDSNQPQHF. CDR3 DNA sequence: TGTGCCACGTCATTTGGGGATAGCAATCAGCCCCAGCATTTT.

CDR3 nucleotide sequence: TGTGCCAGCAGCTTAGTGGCTAGCGGATCGACCCAGTACTTC. Its protein is CASSLVASGSTQYF. The gene calls are TRBV11-2 and TRBJ2-5, with TRBD2 matching 7 bases. The CDR3 has 14 amino acids. CDR1 is SGHAT and CDR2 is FQNNGV in the germline V gene. Germline trimming cut 1 base from V and 7 bases from J; bases unmatched to any gene: 6.

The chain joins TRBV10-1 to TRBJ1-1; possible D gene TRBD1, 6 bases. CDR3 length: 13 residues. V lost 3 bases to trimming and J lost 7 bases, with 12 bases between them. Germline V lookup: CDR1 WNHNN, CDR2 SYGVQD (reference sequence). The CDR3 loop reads CASSETGRNEAFF. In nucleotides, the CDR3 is TGCGCCAGCAGTGAAACAGGGCGAAATGAAGCTTTCTTT.

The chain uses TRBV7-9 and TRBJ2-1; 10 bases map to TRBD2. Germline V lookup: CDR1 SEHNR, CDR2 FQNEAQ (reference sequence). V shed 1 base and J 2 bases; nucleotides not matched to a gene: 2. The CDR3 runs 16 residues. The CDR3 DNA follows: TGTGCCAGCAGCTTAGTAAGCGGGAGGGCCTACAATGAGCAGTTCTTC. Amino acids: CASSLVSGRAYNEQFF.

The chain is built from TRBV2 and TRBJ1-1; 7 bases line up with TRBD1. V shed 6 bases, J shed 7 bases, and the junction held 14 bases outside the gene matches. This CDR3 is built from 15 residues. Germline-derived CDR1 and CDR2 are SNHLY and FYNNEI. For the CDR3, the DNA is TGTGCCAGCAGAGACGAAACAGGGGCCCTGAATGAAGCTTTCTTT. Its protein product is CASRDETGALNEAFF.

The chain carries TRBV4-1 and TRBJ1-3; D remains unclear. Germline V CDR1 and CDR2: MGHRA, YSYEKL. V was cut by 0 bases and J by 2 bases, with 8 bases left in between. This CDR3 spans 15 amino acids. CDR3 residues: CASSQDRGTGNTIYF. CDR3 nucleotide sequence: TGCGCCAGCAGCCAAGATCGGGGAACTGGAAACACCATATATTTT.

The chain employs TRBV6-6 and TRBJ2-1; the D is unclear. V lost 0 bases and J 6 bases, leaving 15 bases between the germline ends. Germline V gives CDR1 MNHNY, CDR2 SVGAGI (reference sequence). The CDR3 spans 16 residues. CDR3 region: CASSYSGSRGPNEQFF. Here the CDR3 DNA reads TGTGCCAGCAGTTACTCGGGGTCTAGAGGTCCCAATGAGCAGTTCTTC.

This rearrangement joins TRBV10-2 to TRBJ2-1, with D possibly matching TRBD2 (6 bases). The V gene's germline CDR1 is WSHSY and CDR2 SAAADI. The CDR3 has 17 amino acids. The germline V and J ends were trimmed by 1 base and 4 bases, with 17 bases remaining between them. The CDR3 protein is CASSEFVSGVSYNEQFF. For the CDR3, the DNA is TGCGCCAGCAGTGAGTTCGTTAGCGGCGTCTCTTACAATGAGCAGTTCTTC.

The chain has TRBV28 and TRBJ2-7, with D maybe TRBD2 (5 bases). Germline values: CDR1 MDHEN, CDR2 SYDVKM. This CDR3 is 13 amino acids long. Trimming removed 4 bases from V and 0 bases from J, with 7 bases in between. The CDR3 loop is CASSSEGSYEQYF. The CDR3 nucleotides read TGTGCCAGCAGTTCCGAGGGCTCCTACGAGCAGTACTTC. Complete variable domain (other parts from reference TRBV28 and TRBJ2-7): DVKVTQSSRYLVKRTGEKVFLECVQDMDHENMFWYRQDPGLGLRLIYFSYDVKMKEKGDIPEGYSVSREKKERFSLILESASTNQTSMYLCASSSEGSYEQYFGPGTRLTVT.

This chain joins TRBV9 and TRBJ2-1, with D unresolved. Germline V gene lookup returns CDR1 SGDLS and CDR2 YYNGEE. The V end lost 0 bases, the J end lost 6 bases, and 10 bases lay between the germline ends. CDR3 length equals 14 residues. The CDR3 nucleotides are TGTGCCAGCAGCGTAGAGGCTAGGCCCAATGAGCAGTTCTTC. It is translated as CASSVEARPNEQFF.

CDR3: CATSMERDRGGNEQFF. CDR3 nucleotide sequence: TGTGCCACCAGCATGGAGAGGGACAGAGGTGGCAATGAGCAGTTCTTC. V is TRBV15 and J is TRBJ2-1, with 7 bases fitting TRBD1. Germline V CDR1 and CDR2: LNHNV, YYDKDF (reference sequence). V dropped 4 bases and J dropped 6; count of bases not matched to a gene: 12. The CDR3 covers 16 residues.

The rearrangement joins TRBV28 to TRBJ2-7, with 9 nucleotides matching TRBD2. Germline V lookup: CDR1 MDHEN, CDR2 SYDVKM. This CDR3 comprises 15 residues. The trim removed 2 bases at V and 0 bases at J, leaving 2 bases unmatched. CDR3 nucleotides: TGTGCCAGCAGTTTAATTAGCGGGGGCTCCTACGAGCAGTACTTC. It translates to CASSLISGGSYEQYF.

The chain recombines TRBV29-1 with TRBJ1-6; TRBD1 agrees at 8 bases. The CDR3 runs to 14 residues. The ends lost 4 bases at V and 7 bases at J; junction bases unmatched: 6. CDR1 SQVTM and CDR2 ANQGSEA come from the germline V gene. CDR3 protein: CSVGTGSANSPLHF. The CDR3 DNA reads TGCAGCGTTGGGACAGGGTCAGCCAATTCACCCCTCCACTTT.

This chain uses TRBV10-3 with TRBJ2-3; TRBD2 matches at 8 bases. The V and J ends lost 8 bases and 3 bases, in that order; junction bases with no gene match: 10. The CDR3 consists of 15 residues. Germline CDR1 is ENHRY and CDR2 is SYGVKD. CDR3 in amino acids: CAIADGSGTTDTQYF. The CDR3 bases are TGTGCCATCGCCGACGGTAGCGGGACGACAGATACGCAGTATTTT.

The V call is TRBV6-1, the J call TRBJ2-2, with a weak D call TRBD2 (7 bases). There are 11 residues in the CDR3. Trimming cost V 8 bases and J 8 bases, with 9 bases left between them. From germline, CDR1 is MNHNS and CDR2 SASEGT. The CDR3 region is CASRGAGELFF. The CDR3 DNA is TGTGCCAGCCGGGGGGCTGGGGAGCTGTTTTTT.

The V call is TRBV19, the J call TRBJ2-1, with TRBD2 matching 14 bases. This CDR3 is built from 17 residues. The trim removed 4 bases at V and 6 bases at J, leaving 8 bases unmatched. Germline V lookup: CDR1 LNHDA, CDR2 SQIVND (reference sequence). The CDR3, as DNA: TGTGCCAGTAGTACATCGGGACTAGCGGGAGACGTCAATGAGCAGTTCTTC. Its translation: CASSTSGLAGDVNEQFF.

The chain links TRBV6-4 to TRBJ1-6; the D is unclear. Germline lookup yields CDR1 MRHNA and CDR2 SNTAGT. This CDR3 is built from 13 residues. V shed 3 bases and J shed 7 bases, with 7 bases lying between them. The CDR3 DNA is TGTGCCAGCAGTGAATTCGGAAATTCACCCCTCCACTTT. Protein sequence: CASSEFGNSPLHF.

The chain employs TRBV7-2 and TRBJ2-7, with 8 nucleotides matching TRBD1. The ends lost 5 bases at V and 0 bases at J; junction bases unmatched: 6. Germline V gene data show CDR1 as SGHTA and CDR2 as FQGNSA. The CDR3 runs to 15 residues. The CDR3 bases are TGTGCCAGCAGCGACTCAGGGGGCGCCTCCTACGAGCAGTACTTC. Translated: CASSDSGGASYEQYF.

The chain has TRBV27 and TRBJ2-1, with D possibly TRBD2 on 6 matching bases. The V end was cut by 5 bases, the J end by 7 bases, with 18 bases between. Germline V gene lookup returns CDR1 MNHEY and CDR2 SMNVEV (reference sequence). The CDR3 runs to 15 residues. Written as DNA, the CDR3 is TGTGCCAGCAGTAAACCGGGACCCCGGGGGAATGAGCAGTTCTTC. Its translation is CASSKPGPRGNEQFF.

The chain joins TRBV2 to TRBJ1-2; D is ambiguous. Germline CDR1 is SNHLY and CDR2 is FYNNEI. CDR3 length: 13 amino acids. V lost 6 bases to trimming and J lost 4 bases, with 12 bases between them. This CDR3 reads CASREGGSYGYTF. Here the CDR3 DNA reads TGTGCCAGCAGGGAGGGAGGGAGCTATGGCTACACCTTC.

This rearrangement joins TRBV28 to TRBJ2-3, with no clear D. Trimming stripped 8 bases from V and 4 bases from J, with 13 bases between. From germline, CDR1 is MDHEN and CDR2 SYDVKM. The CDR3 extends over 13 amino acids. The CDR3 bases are TGTGCCAGCGGCCGAAAGGGCTCAGATACGCAGTATTTT. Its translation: CASGRKGSDTQYF.

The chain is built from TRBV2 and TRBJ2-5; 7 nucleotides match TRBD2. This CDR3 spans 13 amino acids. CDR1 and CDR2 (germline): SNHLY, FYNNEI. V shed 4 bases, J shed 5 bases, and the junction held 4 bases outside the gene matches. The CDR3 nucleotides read TGTGCCAGCAGTGTAGGCGGGAGTGAGACCCAGTACTTC. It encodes CASSVGGSETQYF. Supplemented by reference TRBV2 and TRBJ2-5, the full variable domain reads EPEVTQTPSHQVTQMGQEVILRCVPISNHLYFYWYRQILGQKVEFLVSFYNNEISEKSEIFDDQFSVERPDGSNFTLKIRSTKLEDSAMYFCASSVGGSETQYFGPGTRLLVL.

The CDR3 nucleotides are TGTGCCAGCAGAAAGCCAAGGGGGAACACTGAAGCTTTCTTT. Encoded protein: CASRKPRGNTEAFF. The V call is TRBV6-5, the J call TRBJ1-1, with a tentative D call TRBD1 (5 bases). The CDR3 has 14 residues. Germline assignment: CDR1 MNHEY and CDR2 SVGAGI. V was cut by 6 bases and J by 1 base, with 12 bases left in between.

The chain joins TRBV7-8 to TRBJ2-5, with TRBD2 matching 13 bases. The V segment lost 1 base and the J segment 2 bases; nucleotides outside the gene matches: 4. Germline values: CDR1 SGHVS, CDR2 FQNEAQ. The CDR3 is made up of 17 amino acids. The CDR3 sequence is CASSLETSGRRQETQYF. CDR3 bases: TGTGCCAGCAGCTTAGAGACTAGCGGGAGGCGGCAAGAGACCCAGTACTTC.

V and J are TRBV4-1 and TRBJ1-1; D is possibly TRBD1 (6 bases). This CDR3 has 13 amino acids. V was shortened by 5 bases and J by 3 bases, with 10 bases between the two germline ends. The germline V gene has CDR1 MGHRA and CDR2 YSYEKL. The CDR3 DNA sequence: TGCGCCAGCAGCACCGGACAGTACACTGAAGCTTTCTTT. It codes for CASSTGQYTEAFF.

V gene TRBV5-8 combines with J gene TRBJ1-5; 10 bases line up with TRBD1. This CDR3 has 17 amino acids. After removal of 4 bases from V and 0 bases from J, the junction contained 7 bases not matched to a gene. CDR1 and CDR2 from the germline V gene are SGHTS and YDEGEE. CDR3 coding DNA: TGTGCCAGCAGCCTCGGGACAGGGGACCTTAGCAATCAGCCCCAGCATTTT. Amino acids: CASSLGTGDLSNQPQHF.

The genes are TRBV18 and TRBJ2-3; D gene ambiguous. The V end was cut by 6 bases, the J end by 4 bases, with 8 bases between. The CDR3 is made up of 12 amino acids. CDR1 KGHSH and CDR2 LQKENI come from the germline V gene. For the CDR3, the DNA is TGTGCCAGCTCTCCCGAGGCAGATACGCAGTATTTT. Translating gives CASSPEADTQYF.

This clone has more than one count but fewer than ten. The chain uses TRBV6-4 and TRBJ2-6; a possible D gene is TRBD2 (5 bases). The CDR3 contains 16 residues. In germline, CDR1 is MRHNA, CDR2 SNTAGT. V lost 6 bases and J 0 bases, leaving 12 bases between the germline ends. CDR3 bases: TGTGCCAGCAGCAGAGACGGGGACTCTGGGGCCAACGTCCTGACTTTC. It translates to CASSRDGDSGANVLTF.

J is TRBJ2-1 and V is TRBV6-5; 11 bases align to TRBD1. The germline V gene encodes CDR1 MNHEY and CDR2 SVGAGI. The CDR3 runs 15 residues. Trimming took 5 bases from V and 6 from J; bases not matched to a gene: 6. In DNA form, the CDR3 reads TGTGCCAGCAGTCCCACCGGGACAGGGGGCAATGAGCAGTTCTTC. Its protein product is CASSPTGTGGNEQFF.

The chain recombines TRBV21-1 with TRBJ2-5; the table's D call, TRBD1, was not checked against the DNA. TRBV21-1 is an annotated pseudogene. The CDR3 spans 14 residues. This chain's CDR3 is CASSKGRGQETQYF. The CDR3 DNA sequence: TGTGCCAGCAGCAAAGGCAGGGGCCAAGAGACCCAGTACTTC.

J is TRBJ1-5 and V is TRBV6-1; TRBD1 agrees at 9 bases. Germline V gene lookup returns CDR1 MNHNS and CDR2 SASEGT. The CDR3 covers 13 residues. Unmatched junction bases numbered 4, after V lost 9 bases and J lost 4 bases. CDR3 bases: TGTGCCAGTATCGGACAGGGGAATCAGCCCCAGCATTTT. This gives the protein CASIGQGNQPQHF.

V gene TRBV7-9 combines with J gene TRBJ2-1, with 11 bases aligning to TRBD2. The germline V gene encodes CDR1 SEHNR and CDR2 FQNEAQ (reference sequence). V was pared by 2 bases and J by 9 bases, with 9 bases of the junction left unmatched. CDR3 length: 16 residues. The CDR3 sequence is CASSLRASGRTFEQFF. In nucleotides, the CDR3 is TGTGCCAGCAGCTTAAGGGCTAGCGGGAGGACTTTTGAGCAGTTCTTC.